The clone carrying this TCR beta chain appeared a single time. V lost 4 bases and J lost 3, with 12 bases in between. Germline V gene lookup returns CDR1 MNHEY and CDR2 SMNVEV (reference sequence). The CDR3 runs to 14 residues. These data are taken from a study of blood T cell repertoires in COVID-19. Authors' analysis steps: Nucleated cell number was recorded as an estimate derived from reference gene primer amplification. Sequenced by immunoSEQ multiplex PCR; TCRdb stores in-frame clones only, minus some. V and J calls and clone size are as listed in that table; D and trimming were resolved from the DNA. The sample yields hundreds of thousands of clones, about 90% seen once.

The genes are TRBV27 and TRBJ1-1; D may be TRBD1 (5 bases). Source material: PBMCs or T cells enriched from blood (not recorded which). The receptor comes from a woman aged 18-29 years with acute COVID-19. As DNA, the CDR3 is TGTGCCAGCAGTTCGTTCCGGGGGGACACTGAAGCTTTCTTT. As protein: CASSSFRGDTEAFF.